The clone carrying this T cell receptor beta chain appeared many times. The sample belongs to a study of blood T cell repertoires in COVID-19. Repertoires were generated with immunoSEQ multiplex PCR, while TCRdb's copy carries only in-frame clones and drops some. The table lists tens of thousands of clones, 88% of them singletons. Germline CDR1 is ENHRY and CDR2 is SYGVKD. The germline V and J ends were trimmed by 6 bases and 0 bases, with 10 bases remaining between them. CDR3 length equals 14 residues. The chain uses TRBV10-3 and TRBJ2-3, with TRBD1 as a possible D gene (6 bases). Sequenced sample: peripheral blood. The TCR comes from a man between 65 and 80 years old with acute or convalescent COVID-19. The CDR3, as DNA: TGTGCCATCAGGGGGGCAGTGAGCACAGATACGCAGTATTTT. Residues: CAIRGAVSTDTQYF.